This record concerns one TCR beta chain sequence. The sample is drawn from a study of blood T cell repertoires in COVID-19. About the study: Samples came from the United States, Italy and Spain, spanning acute and convalescent COVID-19.

Germline CDR1 reads SGHRS; CDR2 reads YFSETQ. The V end was cut by 5 bases, the J end by 4 bases, with 18 bases between. This CDR3 has 15 amino acids. Sequencing used immunoSEQ multiplex PCR; TCRdb keeps in-frame clones, though not all of them. The data show some 80,000 clones, approximately 83% seen once. This TCR derives from a human donor in a cohort sampled during active COVID-19. Sequenced sample: peripheral blood. This chain connects TRBV5-1 to TRBJ2-5, with D possibly being TRBD1 (9 bases). The CDR3, as DNA: TGCGCCAGCAGTCCCGGGGGGGACAGGGTAGAGACCCAGTACTTC. Protein sequence: CASSPGGDRVETQYF.